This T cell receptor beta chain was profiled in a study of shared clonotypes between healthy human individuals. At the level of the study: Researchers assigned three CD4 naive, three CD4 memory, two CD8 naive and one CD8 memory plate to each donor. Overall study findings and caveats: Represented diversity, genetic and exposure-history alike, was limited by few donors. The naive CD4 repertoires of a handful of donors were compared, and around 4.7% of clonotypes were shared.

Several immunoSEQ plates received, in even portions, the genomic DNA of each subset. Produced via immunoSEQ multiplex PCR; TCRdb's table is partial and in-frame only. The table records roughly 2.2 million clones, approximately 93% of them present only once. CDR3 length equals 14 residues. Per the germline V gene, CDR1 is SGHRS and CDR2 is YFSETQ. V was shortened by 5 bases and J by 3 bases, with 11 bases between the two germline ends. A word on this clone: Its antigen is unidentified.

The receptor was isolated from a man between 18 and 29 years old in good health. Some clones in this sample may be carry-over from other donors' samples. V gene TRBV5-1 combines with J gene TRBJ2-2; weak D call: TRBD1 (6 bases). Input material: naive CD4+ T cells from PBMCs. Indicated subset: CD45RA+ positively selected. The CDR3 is CASRGTTYTGELFF. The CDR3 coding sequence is TGCGCCAGCAGGGGGACAACTTACACCGGGGAGCTGTTTTTT.